The next 14 T cell receptor beta chains were all read from a single sample in a study of breast tumors, draining lymph nodes, adjacent tissues. TCRdb analysed the multiplex PCR reads with MiXCR anew, one entry per CDR3 protein. The profile shows 45,000 to 60,000 distinct CDR3 sequences, around 23% of them singletons. The sequenced material came from breast tumor tissue. These receptor sequences come from a female donor with breast cancer. Some clones in this sample may be carry-over from other donors' samples.

The chain has TRBV7-3 and TRBJ1-1; TRBD1 is a possible D gene (5 bases). Germline loops: CDR1 SGHTA, CDR2 FQGTGA. The CDR3 contains 12 residues. The V end was cut by 6 bases, the J end by 6 bases, with 11 bases between. In nucleotides, the CDR3 is TGTGCCAGCAGGGACGCAGGGTCTGAAGCTTTCTTT. It yields the protein CASRDAGSEAFF.

This clonotype was observed at least ten times. This chain connects TRBV4-2 to TRBJ2-7; D tentatively fits TRBD1 or TRBD2 (6 bases each). Germline V lookup: CDR1 LGHNA, CDR2 YNFKEQ. V lost 7 bases, J lost 0 bases, and 13 bases lay in between. The CDR3 extends over 14 amino acids. Here the CDR3 reads CASTREGGSYEQYF. As DNA, the CDR3 is TGTGCCAGCACCAGAGAGGGGGGCTCCTACGAGCAGTACTTC.

The chain combines TRBV7-9 with TRBJ1-2; D gene unclear. With 6 bases removed from V and 2 bases from J, the gap between germline ends came to 16 bases. Germline CDR1 reads SEHNR; CDR2 reads FQNEAQ (reference sequence). This CDR3 region has 15 residues. The CDR3 protein is CASSPPGWQNYGYTF. CDR3 bases: TGTGCCAGCAGTCCCCCCGGCTGGCAGAACTATGGCTACACCTTC.

This clonotype was picked up a small number of times. The V gene is TRBV19, the J gene TRBJ1-1, with D perhaps TRBD1 (5 bases). This CDR3 region has 15 residues. Between the trimmed V and J ends, which lost 6 bases and 0 bases, there was a span of 14 bases. Per germline, CDR1 LNHDA and CDR2 SQIVND (reference sequence). DNA of the CDR3: TGTGCCAGTAGATCGCCCGGGGCTGTGAACACTGAAGCTTTCTTT. Residues: CASRSPGAVNTEAFF.

Details on this clonotype: A much more abundant neighbour one base away suggests this may be a read error. The V call is TRBV5-6, the J call TRBJ1-3; D unresolved. This CDR3 region has 14 residues. CDR1 is SGHDT, CDR2 YYEEEE, per germline. The CDR3 sequence: CASSFSNSGNTVYF. In nucleotides, the CDR3 is TGTGCCAGCAGCTTTTCCAACTCTGGAAACACCGTATATTTT.

The chain links TRBV19 to TRBJ2-1; possibly TRBD1 or TRBD2 for D (5 bases each). The CDR3 loop spans 15 amino acids. The V gene's germline CDR1 is LNHDA and CDR2 SQIVND (reference sequence). V was clipped by 1 base and J by 7 bases, with 14 bases between them. The CDR3 nucleotides read TGTGCCAGTAGTATAGGAGGGGTAGGTTTGAATGAGCAGTTCTTC. Residues: CASSIGGVGLNEQFF.

This clonotype has more than one count but fewer than ten. The junction differs from germline at one of its ends, possibly a read error. The genes are TRBV5-5 and TRBJ1-2; unclear D gene. The CDR3 covers 14 residues. From germline, CDR1 is SGHKS and CDR2 YYEKEE (reference sequence). CDR3 region: CTSSLVTTNYGYTF. CDR3 sequence (DNA): TGTACCAGCAGCTTGGTAACAACTAACTATGGCTACACCTTC.

Within the sample, this clonotype is medium-sized. The rearrangement joins TRBV20-1 to TRBJ1-2, with 9 bases that match TRBD1. V lost 5 bases to trimming and J lost 0 bases; unmatched junction nucleotides: 13. Germline assignment: CDR1 DFQATT and CDR2 SNEGSKA (reference sequence). This CDR3 has 17 amino acids. CDR3 amino acids: CSAPQTTGGLANYGYTF. CDR3 coding DNA: TGCAGTGCTCCCCAGACGACAGGGGGTCTGGCTAACTATGGCTACACCTTC.

This clonotype was seen many times. The V call is TRBV10-3, the J call TRBJ2-7; TRBD1 matches 9 bases. Trimming cost V 6 bases and J 6 bases; bases outside gene matches: 6. There are 13 residues in the CDR3. Germline CDR1 and CDR2: ENHRY and SYGVKD. CDR3 protein: CAIRGGQGSEQYF. The DNA for the CDR3 is TGTGCCATCAGGGGGGGACAGGGATCCGAGCAGTACTTC.

This clonotype has at least ten counts. The chain joins TRBV6-1 to TRBJ2-1; D assignment may be TRBD1 or TRBD2 (6 bases each). Trimming took 4 bases from V and 0 from J, leaving 25 bases between them. The germline CDR1 and CDR2 sequences are MNHNS and SASEGT. CDR3 size: 20 residues. The CDR3 bases are TGTGCCAGCAGTGTGGGTTTAGGGCAGGGGTACGGGAGCTCCTACAATGAGCAGTTCTTC. Translation: CASSVGLGQGYGSSYNEQFF.

This clonotype was recorded many times. The chain has TRBV24-1 and TRBJ1-5; D is undetermined. CDR3 size: 14 residues. In germline, CDR1 is KGHDR, CDR2 SFDVKD. Deletions cut 3 bases from V and 0 bases from J, with 5 bases between. The CDR3 nucleotides are TGTGCCACCAGTGATCGGTATAGCAATCAGCCCCAGCATTTT. Its translation is CATSDRYSNQPQHF.

The chain has TRBV3-1 and TRBJ2-5; TRBD2 aligns across 8 bases. This CDR3 spans 16 amino acids. Germline V CDR1 and CDR2: LGHDT, YNNKEL (reference sequence). V lost 6 bases and J lost 5; bases outside the gene matches: 14. The CDR3 sequence: CASSQLTGTRGETQYF. DNA for the CDR3: TGTGCCAGCAGTCAACTGACCGGGACTAGAGGTGAGACCCAGTACTTC.

This clonotype was observed at least ten times. The V call is TRBV4-1, the J call TRBJ2-7; D is possibly TRBD2 (5 bases). The germline V and J ends were trimmed by 0 bases and 2 bases, with 8 bases remaining between them. CDR1 MGHRA and CDR2 YSYEKL come from the germline V gene. This CDR3 region has 14 residues. The CDR3 bases are TGCGCCAGCAGCCAAGAACGGGGTCCCTACGAGCAGTACTTC. This gives the protein CASSQERGPYEQYF.

This clonotype was found many times. J is TRBJ2-7 and V is TRBV20-1; D perhaps matches TRBD2 (5 bases). Germline V gene data show CDR1 as DFQATT and CDR2 as SNEGSKA (reference sequence). This CDR3 has 12 residues. Trimming left V 3 bases short and J 2 bases short, with 8 bases between. CDR3 sequence reads: CSASSGAYEQYF. CDR3 sequence (DNA): TGCAGTGCTAGTTCCGGGGCCTACGAGCAGTACTTC.